Following are 16 T cell receptor beta chains from one sample sequenced in a study of blood T cells in healthy people across ages. Then a second PCR, running roughly 7 to 11 cycles, was carried out with a sample-barcoded 5' primer and a J-beta primer mix. A single record per CDR3 protein comes from TCRdb applying MiXCR to the 5' RACE reads. Among 550,000 to 650,000 distinct CDR3 sequences listed, about 30% were seen once. Sequencing used blood. These receptors originate from an elderly woman in good health.

This clonotype was observed many times. Since a much larger clone is just one base distant, this may be a read error. The chain is built from TRBV5-4 and TRBJ2-7; weak D call: TRBD1 (6 bases). The CDR3 spans 14 residues. The germline V and J ends were trimmed by 2 bases and 0 bases, with 9 bases remaining between them. CDR1 SGHNT and CDR2 YYREEE come from the germline V gene (reference sequence). Written as DNA, the CDR3 is TGTGCCAGCAGCTTAAAGGACAGCTCCTACGAGCAGTACTTC. It codes for CASSLKDSSYEQYF.

This clonotype appeared many times. The DNA for the CDR3 is TGTGCCATCAGTGGGGGACAATCCTACGAGCAGTACTTC. This sequence encodes CAISGGQSYEQYF. The J gene is TRBJ2-7, the V gene TRBV10-3; possible D gene TRBD1, 6 bases. V was trimmed by 4 bases and J by 1 base, leaving 8 bases between them. Germline V CDR1 and CDR2: ENHRY, SYGVKD. The CDR3 length is 13 residues.

The gene calls are TRBV12-3 or TRBV12-4 and TRBJ1-6; D gene uncertain. This CDR3 spans 15 amino acids. Trimming shortened V by 5 bases and J by 7 bases, and 15 bases separated the two germline ends. For the CDR3, the DNA is TGTGCCAGCAGTCTCCGTGGGGTGGGGAATTCACCCCTCCACTTT. This translates into CASSLRGVGNSPLHF.

In this sample, this clonotype turned up many times. V is TRBV11-2 and J is TRBJ2-7; D remains unclear. The germline CDR1 and CDR2 sequences are SGHAT and FQNNGV. Deletions cut 5 bases from V and 6 bases from J, with 14 bases between. The CDR3 is 13 residues long. In nucleotides, the CDR3 is TGTGCCAGCAGCCGCTCATTTGCCCTCGAGCAGTACTTC. It encodes CASSRSFALEQYF. The variable domain in full, with the rest retrieved from reference TRBV11-2 and TRBJ2-7, is EAGVAQSPRYKIIEKRQSVAFWCNPISGHATLYWYQQILGQGPKLLIQFQNNGVVDDSQLPKDRFSAERLKGVDSTLKIQPAKLEDSAVYLCASSRSFALEQYFGPGTRLTVT.

Only one count was recorded for this clonotype. The DNA of the CDR3 is TGCGCCAGCGGGGGGGCAGTGAAGAATGAGCAGTACTTC. Protein sequence: CASGGAVKNEQYF. This sequence joins TRBV5-1 and TRBJ2-5, with D tentatively TRBD2 (7 bases). The germline V gene encodes CDR1 SGHRS and CDR2 YFSETQ. This CDR3 has 13 amino acids. V was shortened by 7 bases and J by 11 bases, with 21 bases between the two germline ends.

This clonotype was counted only a few times. This may be a read error: a much more frequent sequence differs by one nucleotide. This sequence joins TRBV6-1 and TRBJ1-2; no definite D call. The germline CDR1 and CDR2 sequences are MNHNS and SASEGT. There are 14 residues in the CDR3. V was trimmed by 7 bases and J by 10 bases, leaving 22 bases between them. The CDR3 sequence: CASKIELGSLDYTF. CDR3 sequence (DNA): TGTGCCAGCAAGATTGAACTAGGGTCTCTTGACTACACCTTC.

About this clonotype itself: A clone one base away is much larger, so this may be a read error. The chain is built from TRBV2 and TRBJ2-3, with TRBD1 identical over 9 bases. The junction had 8 bases not matched to a gene; V was cut back by 11 bases and J by 5 bases. This CDR3 has 13 residues. CDR1 is SNHLY, CDR2 FYNNEI, per germline. CDR3: CAEKQGAEDTQYF. The CDR3 DNA reads as TGTGCCGAAAAACAGGGGGCCGAAGATACGCAGTATTTT.

The chain combines TRBV6-1 with TRBJ1-5; D possibly corresponds to TRBD1 (5 bases). The CDR3 has 16 amino acids. Deletions cut 1 base from V and 0 bases from J, with 10 bases between. Germline-derived CDR1 and CDR2 are MNHNS and SASEGT. The CDR3 DNA is TGTGCCAGCAGTGAAGGGGGCTTCTATAGCAATCAGCCCCAGCATTTT. It yields the protein CASSEGGFYSNQPQHF.

In the case of this clonotype: A much larger clone differs from this one at a single base, so this may be a read error. The chain couples TRBV5-6 to TRBJ2-1; a possible D gene is TRBD2 (7 bases). V dropped 5 bases and J dropped 10 bases, with 16 bases sitting between them. The CDR3 runs to 13 residues. CDR1 is SGHDT, CDR2 YYEEEE, per germline. This chain's CDR3 is CASREGGLHEQFF. For the CDR3, the DNA is TGTGCCAGCAGGGAGGGGGGGCTTCACGAGCAGTTCTTC.

On this clonotype: A read error may be the cause here, since a much bigger clone is one base away. The V call is TRBV20-1, the J call TRBJ2-7; 8 positions agree with TRBD2. J lost 7 bases, V lost 1 base, and 12 bases had no gene match. CDR3 length: 15 amino acids. Per germline, CDR1 DFQATT and CDR2 SNEGSKA (reference sequence). The CDR3 bases are TGCAGTGCTAGAGGAGCGGGGGCTCCTTACAATGAGCAGTACTTC. Its protein product is CSARGAGAPYNEQYF.

Concerning this clonotype itself: This may come from a read error, since a much larger clone is one base off. The V and J genes are TRBV5-1 and TRBJ2-7; no clear D gene. The tail of the sequence fits TRBJ2-5 better, so the J call may be wrong. Germline V gene lookup returns CDR1 SGHRS and CDR2 YFSETQ. This CDR3 is built from 14 residues. The CDR3 loop reads CASSSESDTETQYF. The CDR3 bases are TGCGCCAGCAGCTCGGAAAGCGACACCGAGACCCAGTACTTC.

This clonotype was seen more than once but under ten times. A much larger clone is a single base away; this may be a read error. The rearrangement uses TRBV7-3 and TRBJ2-1, with D maybe TRBD2 (5 bases). The V gene lost 3 bases and the J gene lost 4 bases, with 13 bases spanning the gap. CDR1 SGHTA and CDR2 FQGTGA come from the germline V gene. The CDR3 runs to 15 residues. CDR3 residues: CASSLQSGGYNEQFF. For the CDR3, the DNA is TGTGCCAGCAGCTTGCAGAGTGGAGGATACAATGAGCAGTTCTTC.

This clonotype was seen ten or more times. The rearrangement links TRBV7-2 to TRBJ2-3; D gene uncertain. Looked up from germline, CDR1 is SGHTA and CDR2 is FQGNSA. This CDR3 comprises 13 residues. Between the trimmed V and J ends, which lost 5 bases and 4 bases, there was a span of 10 bases. This CDR3 reads CASSLPPADTQYF. For the CDR3, the DNA is TGTGCCAGCAGCCTCCCCCCGGCAGATACGCAGTATTTT.

The sample holds many counts of this clonotype. CDR3 coding DNA: TGCAGTGCTAGAGAACCGGACGGGAACTATGGCTACACCTTC. Protein: CSAREPDGNYGYTF. The J gene is TRBJ1-2, the V gene TRBV20-1, with D uncertain. The CDR3 is 14 amino acids. V was cut by 0 bases and J by 2 bases, with 10 bases left in between. Germline CDR1 DFQATT, CDR2 SNEGSKA (reference sequence).

Concerning this clonotype: The junction departs from germline at one end; a sequencing error may be responsible. The rearrangement joins TRBV7-8 to TRBJ1-1; TRBD1 matches 7 bases. The CDR3 contains 12 residues. Germline lookup yields CDR1 SGHVS and CDR2 FQNEAQ. The CDR3 sequence: CACSRDRFEAFF. In nucleotides, the CDR3 is TGTGCCTGCAGCCGGGACAGATTTGAAGCTTTCTTT.

The genes are TRBV2 and TRBJ2-7; either TRBD1 or TRBD2 may fit D (6 bases each). This CDR3 spans 13 amino acids. Germline CDR1 reads SNHLY; CDR2 reads FYNNEI. V was pared by 9 bases and J by 1 base, with 13 bases between. The CDR3 protein is CARRDTSSYEQYF. The CDR3 region has the DNA TGTGCCAGGCGGGACACCTCATCCTACGAGCAGTACTTC.